The entry below describes one T cell receptor beta chain. The antigen is unknown. The sample belongs to a study of cytotoxic CD8 clonotypes in ibrutinib-treated CLL. Study summary: The cohort had about 11 relapsed/refractory and 15 treatment-naive patients, 17 IGHV unmutated. Findings and caveats of the study: Against age-matched healthy donors, baseline clonality ran higher and tracked circulating CD8+ T-cell counts. At ibrutinib response, clonality increased, and at progression it declined back toward baseline.

Depths of 1 in 200,000 to 1 in 1 million T cells were the sequencing target. Sequencing was performed with immunoSEQ multiplex PCR; in TCRdb, only in-frame clones are kept and a portion is missing. The table records 90,000 to 100,000 clones, around four fifths of them present only once. Germline values: CDR1 MNHNY, CDR2 SVGAGI (reference sequence). The CDR3 runs to 14 residues. Trimming at V came to 6 bases and at J to 5 bases, leaving 2 bases not matched to a gene. The sequence derives from a human donor with chronic lymphocytic leukemia. The source was PBMCs, collected after 12 months of ibrutinib treatment. This chain uses TRBV6-6 with TRBJ1-5; TRBD1 matches 12 bases. This chain's CDR3 is CASRGTGGDQPQHF. CDR3 nucleotide sequence: TGTGCCAGCAGGGGGACAGGGGGCGATCAGCCCCAGCATTTT.